The 10 T cell receptor beta chains listed next were all sequenced from one sample in a study of shared clonotypes between healthy human individuals. Method: immunoSEQ multiplex PCR; TCRdb's copy keeps in-frame clones and lacks some. This table has approximately 640,000 clones, roughly 87% appearing once. The sample taken for sequencing was memory CD8+ T cells from PBMCs. Described subset: CD45RO+ cells pooled with CCR7-negative TemRA cells. These receptors originate from a man aged 18 to 30 in good health. Some clones in this sample may be carry-over from other donors' samples.

On this clone itself: Different DNA sequences within this sample yield the same CDR3. The CDR3 nucleotides read TGTGCCAGCAGTTTTGGACGGACCTACGAGCAGTACTTC. Protein product: CASSFGRTYEQYF. V gene TRBV27 combines with J gene TRBJ2-7; D is uncertain. Germline values: CDR1 MNHEY, CDR2 SMNVEV (reference sequence). This CDR3 is built from 13 residues. Trimming stripped 3 bases from V and 2 bases from J, with 8 bases between.

This chain joins TRBV27 and TRBJ1-1, with 7 bases identical to TRBD1. The V gene's germline CDR1 is MNHEY and CDR2 SMNVEV (reference sequence). The CDR3 covers 15 residues. V was pared by 4 bases and J by 4 bases, with 9 bases of the junction left unmatched. CDR3 bases: TGTGCCAGCAGTTGGGTGGGCAGGGGGATCACTGAAGCTTTCTTT. Residues: CASSWVGRGITEAFF.

The rearrangement joins TRBV28 to TRBJ2-1; D is uncertain. Germline V gene lookup returns CDR1 MDHEN and CDR2 SYDVKM. V was clipped by 7 bases and J by 4 bases, with 11 bases between them. The length of the CDR3 is 13 residues. The CDR3 loop is CASISSGYNEQFF. The CDR3 DNA reads TGTGCCAGCATATCCTCGGGTTACAATGAGCAGTTCTTC.

The chain recombines TRBV28 with TRBJ2-3; 7 bases align to TRBD2. The CDR3 extends over 15 amino acids. V lost 6 bases and J lost 3; bases outside the gene matches: 9. In germline, CDR1 is MDHEN, CDR2 SYDVKM. The CDR3 loop reads CASSRTRERTDTQYF. DNA of the CDR3: TGTGCCAGCAGCAGGACTAGAGAAAGGACAGATACGCAGTATTTT.

This chain joins TRBV9 and TRBJ2-1, with a tentative D call TRBD1 (6 bases). V was clipped by 3 bases and J by 0 bases, with 13 bases between them. The germline V gene has CDR1 SGDLS and CDR2 YYNGEE. The CDR3 contains 16 residues. The CDR3 loop reads CASSANRASSYNEQFF. The CDR3 bases are TGTGCCAGCAGCGCAAACAGGGCGAGCTCCTACAATGAGCAGTTCTTC.

V is TRBV13 and J is TRBJ1-5, with 7 bases identical to TRBD1. The germline V gene has CDR1 PRHDT and CDR2 FYEKMQ (reference sequence). Unmatched junction bases numbered 2, after V lost 0 bases and J lost 6 bases. This CDR3 spans 14 amino acids. In DNA form, the CDR3 reads TGTGCCAGCAGCTTAGGCAGGACAGGTCAGCCCCAGCATTTT. Translation: CASSLGRTGQPQHF. Variable domain in full (rest from reference TRBV13 and TRBJ1-5): AAGVIQSPRHLIKEKRETATLKCYPIPRHDTVYWYQQGPGQDPQFLISFYEKMQSDKGSIPDRFSAQQFSDYHSELNMSSLELGDSALYFCASSLGRTGQPQHFGDGTRLSIL.

This chain uses TRBV4-2 with TRBJ2-7; 9 nucleotides align to TRBD2. The length of the CDR3 is 16 residues. Trimming removed 4 bases from V and 0 bases from J; junction bases left unmatched: 7. CDR1 and CDR2 from the germline V gene are LGHNA and YNFKEQ. The CDR3 coding sequence is TGTGCCAGCAGCCGACTAGCGGACGGGGCCTCCTACGAGCAGTACTTC. Translated, it gives CASSRLADGASYEQYF.

The chain links TRBV7-2 to TRBJ2-3; 7 positions agree with TRBD2. Germline V gene data show CDR1 as SGHTA and CDR2 as FQGNSA. The V segment lost 3 bases and the J segment 10 bases; nucleotides outside the gene matches: 13. The CDR3 extends over 15 amino acids. The CDR3 nucleotides read TGTGCCAGCAGCTTCATTGCGGGAGCGGGTGGGGCGCAGTATTTT. Encoded protein: CASSFIAGAGGAQYF. The full variable domain, completed using reference TRBV7-2 and TRBJ2-3, is GAGVSQSPSNKVTEKGKDVELRCDPISGHTALYWYRQSLGQGLEFLIYFQGNSAPDKSGLPSDRFSAERTGGSVSTLTIQRTQQEDSAVYLCASSFIAGAGGAQYFGPGTRLTVL.

The chain has TRBV28 and TRBJ2-1; 8 bases agree with TRBD1. This CDR3 comprises 16 residues. Germline CDR1 is MDHEN and CDR2 is SYDVKM. The trim removed 5 bases at V and 0 bases at J, leaving 6 bases unmatched. The CDR3 DNA sequence: TGTGCCAGCAGTGAGACCGGGACAGGCTCCTACAATGAGCAGTTCTTC. It is translated as CASSETGTGSYNEQFF.

This chain uses TRBV7-9 with TRBJ2-1; tentatively, D is TRBD2 (5 bases). There are 16 residues in the CDR3. From germline, CDR1 is SEHNR and CDR2 FQNEAQ (reference sequence). Trimming removed 1 base at V and 3 bases at J, with 13 bases between. This chain's CDR3 is CASSLGSSRSYNEQFF. Written as DNA, the CDR3 is TGTGCCAGCAGCTTAGGCTCTAGCAGGAGCTACAATGAGCAGTTCTTC.